The 18 T cell receptor beta chains given below trace back to one sample, sequenced in a study of OX40 agonist ivuxolimab in advanced cancers. The repertoire was sequenced with immunoSEQ multiplex PCR; TCRdb's copy has only in-frame clones and lacks some. The data hold tens of thousands of clones, with 83% observed a single time. Specimen: CD4+ or CD8+ T cells sorted from blood, collected in a trial of the OX40 agonist ivuxolimab. All receptors derive from an adult with an advanced solid tumor such as melanoma, head and neck, liver or kidney cancer.

This chain joins TRBV14 and TRBJ2-2; the D gene is possibly TRBD1 (5 bases). From germline, CDR1 is SGHDN and CDR2 FVKESK. The CDR3 is made up of 14 amino acids. Between the trimmed V and J ends, which lost 2 bases and 4 bases, there was a span of 8 bases. The CDR3 DNA reads as TGTGCCAGCAGCCAATTGGACACCACCGGGGAGCTGTTTTTT. Residues: CASSQLDTTGELFF.

J is TRBJ1-2 and V is TRBV29-1; D is undetermined. Looked up from germline, CDR1 is SQVTM and CDR2 is ANQGSEA. V was trimmed by 5 bases and J by 2 bases, leaving 15 bases between them. This CDR3 contains 14 residues. Here the CDR3 DNA reads TGCAGCGTTTCACCCCACCTCGCCAACTATGGCTACACCTTC. It is translated as CSVSPHLANYGYTF.

The chain has TRBV20-1 and TRBJ1-6, with 7 bases aligning to TRBD1. Germline values: CDR1 DFQATT, CDR2 SNEGSKA (reference sequence). CDR3 length: 11 amino acids. Unmatched junction bases numbered 2, after V lost 5 bases and J lost 10 bases. CDR3 DNA sequence: TGCAGTGCTTTCAGGGGGTCACCCCTCCACTTT. Its translation is CSAFRGSPLHF.

This sequence joins TRBV29-1 and TRBJ2-2; 7 bases are a match to TRBD1. This CDR3 has 11 residues. The germline V gene encodes CDR1 SQVTM and CDR2 ANQGSEA. The trim removed 6 bases at V and 6 bases at J, leaving 1 base unmatched. CDR3 in amino acids: CSVGQAGELFF. CDR3 nucleotides: TGCAGCGTCGGACAGGCCGGGGAGCTGTTTTTT.

In its sample, this clone was seen once. J is TRBJ2-3 and V is TRBV6-5; 7 bases map to TRBD1. CDR1 is MNHEY, CDR2 SVGAGI, per germline. CDR3 length: 14 amino acids. The trim removed 6 bases at V and 1 base at J, leaving 4 bases unmatched. CDR3 region: CASRNTGGTDTQYF. The CDR3 DNA follows: TGTGCCAGCAGGAACACAGGGGGCACAGATACGCAGTATTTT.

V is TRBV5-4 and J is TRBJ2-3, with no clear D. V was pared by 0 bases and J by 5 bases, with 7 bases between. CDR3 length: 13 amino acids. Germline V gives CDR1 SGHNT, CDR2 YYREEE (reference sequence). CDR3 sequence: CASSLEVRDTQYF. DNA for the CDR3: TGTGCCAGCAGCTTGGAAGTAAGAGATACGCAGTATTTT. Based on the CDR3 plus reference TRBV5-4 and TRBJ2-3, the full variable domain is ETGVTQSPTHLIKTRGQQVTLRCSSQSGHNTVSWYQQALGQGPQFIFQYYREEENGRGNFPPRFSGLQFPNYSSELNVNALELDDSALYLCASSLEVRDTQYFGPGTRLTVL.

The chain has TRBV7-9 and TRBJ1-2; no reliable D call. In germline, CDR1 is SEHNR, CDR2 FQNEAQ (reference sequence). The CDR3 length is 13 residues. With 5 bases removed from V and 12 bases from J, the gap between germline ends came to 19 bases. In DNA form, the CDR3 reads TGTGCCAGCAGCAGAAGGCTCCGAGAGGGCGACACCTTC. It yields the protein CASSRRLREGDTF.

The chain employs TRBV4-1 and TRBJ1-4; D is perhaps TRBD1 (5 bases). Germline CDR1 is MGHRA and CDR2 is YSYEKL. V was clipped by 0 bases and J by 8 bases, with 7 bases between them. The CDR3 covers 13 residues. The CDR3 DNA reads as TGCGCCAGCAGCCAAGACTGGGGGGAAAAACTGTTTTTT. Translated, it gives CASSQDWGEKLFF.

This clone was detected once. This chain uses TRBV5-4 with TRBJ2-5, with D possibly matching TRBD1 (6 bases). The CDR3 loop spans 15 amino acids. Germline V gene sequence: CDR1 SGHNT, CDR2 YYREEE (reference sequence). Trimming took off 4 bases at V and 2 bases at J, with 15 bases between the two ends. Here the CDR3 DNA reads TGTGCCAGCAGCCACCGACAGGCTATTCAAGAGACCCAGTACTTC. As protein: CASSHRQAIQETQYF.

The chain combines TRBV19 with TRBJ2-3; no reliable D call. The V end was cut by 7 bases, the J end by 3 bases, with 11 bases between. The CDR3 extends over 13 amino acids. The V gene's germline CDR1 is LNHDA and CDR2 SQIVND (reference sequence). CDR3 sequence: CASKRTETDTQYF. The CDR3 nucleotides read TGTGCCAGTAAGAGGACCGAGACAGATACGCAGTATTTT.

The CDR3, as DNA: TGTGCCAGCAGCTTAGCCGGAGGAGCGAATGAAAAACTGTTTTTT. Translated, it gives CASSLAGGANEKLFF. The chain has TRBV7-8 and TRBJ1-4, with D unresolved. Germline CDR1 reads SGHVS; CDR2 reads FQNEAQ. The CDR3 runs to 15 residues. Trimming stripped 0 bases from V and 5 bases from J, with 10 bases between.

The chain couples TRBV29-1 to TRBJ2-5; D possibly uses TRBD1 or TRBD2 (6 bases each). The CDR3 is 13 amino acids. Germline lookup yields CDR1 SQVTM and CDR2 ANQGSEA. CDR3 nucleotide sequence: TGCAGACGATTGACAGGTACCGGGAGGACCCAGTACTTC. The encoded protein is CRRLTGTGRTQYF.

V usage is TRBV2 and J usage is TRBJ1-1, with unresolved D. V dropped 6 bases and J dropped 1 base, with 9 bases sitting between them. Germline CDR1 SNHLY, CDR2 FYNNEI. The CDR3 runs to 13 residues. CDR3 DNA sequence: TGTGCCAGCAGCGTGGCCCCGAACACTGAAGCTTTCTTT. Encoded protein: CASSVAPNTEAFF.

This chain uses TRBV4-1 with TRBJ1-4; the D is unclear. CDR3 length: 16 residues. From germline, CDR1 is MGHRA and CDR2 YSYEKL. The V end lost 0 bases, the J end lost 3 bases, and 11 bases lay between the germline ends. The CDR3: CASSQDHGSPNEKLFF. The CDR3 nucleotides are TGCGCCAGCAGCCAAGATCACGGCAGCCCTAATGAAAAACTGTTTTTT.

CDR3 loop: CATSRDKGWDEKLFF. For the CDR3, the DNA is TGTGCCACCAGCAGAGATAAAGGGTGGGATGAAAAACTGTTTTTT. The chain combines TRBV15 with TRBJ1-4; D is undetermined. Germline CDR1 LNHNV, CDR2 YYDKDF (reference sequence). Deletions cut 0 bases from V and 6 bases from J, with 11 bases between. CDR3 length: 15 residues.

This clone came up a few times. The chain has TRBV18 and TRBJ1-3; D uncertain. The ends were cut back, 3 bases at V and 2 bases at J, with 14 bases in the middle. Germline V gene sequence: CDR1 KGHSH, CDR2 LQKENI. This CDR3 comprises 16 residues. The CDR3 sequence: CASSPFPTGAGNTIYF. As DNA, the CDR3 is TGTGCCAGCTCACCCTTCCCGACGGGAGCTGGAAACACCATATATTTT. Supplemented by reference TRBV18 and TRBJ1-3, the full variable domain reads NAGVMQNPRHLVRRRGQEARLRCSPMKGHSHVYWYRQLPEEGLKFMVYLQKENIIDESGMPKERFSAEFPKEGPSILRIQQVVRGDSAAYFCASSPFPTGAGNTIYFGEGSWLTVV.

V and J are TRBV5-4 and TRBJ1-1, with D maybe TRBD1 (6 bases). Between the trimmed V and J ends, which lost 4 bases and 8 bases, there was a span of 15 bases. This CDR3 has 13 residues. Per germline, CDR1 SGHNT and CDR2 YYREEE (reference sequence). The CDR3 here is CASSRPRTGEAFF. CDR3 DNA sequence: TGTGCCAGCAGCCGACCGCGAACAGGGGAAGCTTTCTTT.

The table lists this clone with a count of one. The rearrangement links TRBV6-6 to TRBJ2-7; D is possibly TRBD2 (6 bases). This CDR3 has 15 residues. Germline loops: CDR1 MNHNY, CDR2 SVGAGI (reference sequence). V was cut by 6 bases and J by 0 bases, with 15 bases left in between. The CDR3 reads CASSPFSGSSYEQYF. The CDR3 DNA follows: TGTGCCAGCAGCCCCTTTAGCGGTAGCTCCTACGAGCAGTACTTC.